The T cell receptor beta chain under discussion was sequenced for a study of Graves' ophthalmopathy and Graves' hyperthyroidism. RNA transcripts provided the template for amplifying TCR beta CDR3 regions. Second-round multiplex PCR came after first-round RT-PCR with HTBI primers. MiXCR, run by TCRdb on the multiplex PCR reads, gives a single entry per CDR3 protein. The sample shows about 740,000 distinct CDR3 sequences, 35% to 50% of them seen only once. This clonotype was recorded at least ten times. Relative to the germline gene, one junction end is altered; a read error may explain this. CDR3 length equals 14 residues. Germline-derived CDR1 and CDR2 are KGHDR and SFDVKD. Clinical symptoms, serum thyroxine, TRAb, thyroid ultrasound and orbital computed tomography formed the basis of diagnosis.

The chain uses TRBV24-1 and TRBJ1-5, with D unresolved. Specimen: peripheral blood. The sequence was obtained from an adult man with Graves' ophthalmopathy. The CDR3 spells CASSESVDPGPQHF. The CDR3 DNA reads as TGTGCCAGCAGTGAATCCGTGGACCCTGGGCCCCAGCATTTT.